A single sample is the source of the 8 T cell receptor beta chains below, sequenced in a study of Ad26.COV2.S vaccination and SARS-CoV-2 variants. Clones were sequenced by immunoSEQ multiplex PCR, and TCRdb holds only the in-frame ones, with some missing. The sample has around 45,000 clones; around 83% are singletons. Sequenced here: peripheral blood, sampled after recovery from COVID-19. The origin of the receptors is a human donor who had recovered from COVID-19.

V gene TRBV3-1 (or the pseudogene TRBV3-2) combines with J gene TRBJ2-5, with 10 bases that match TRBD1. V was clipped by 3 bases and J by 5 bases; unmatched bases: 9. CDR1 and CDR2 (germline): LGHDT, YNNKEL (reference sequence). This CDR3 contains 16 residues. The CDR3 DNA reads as TGTGCCAGCAGCCACCGACAGGGGGCGCCGGGGGAGACCCAGTACTTC. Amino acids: CASSHRQGAPGETQYF.

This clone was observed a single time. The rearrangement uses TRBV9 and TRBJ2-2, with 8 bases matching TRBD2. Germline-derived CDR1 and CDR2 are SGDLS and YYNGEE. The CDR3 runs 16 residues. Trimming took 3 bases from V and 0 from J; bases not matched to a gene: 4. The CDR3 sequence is CASSGGTSSNTGELFF. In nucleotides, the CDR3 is TGTGCCAGCAGCGGAGGGACTAGTTCGAACACCGGGGAGCTGTTTTTT.

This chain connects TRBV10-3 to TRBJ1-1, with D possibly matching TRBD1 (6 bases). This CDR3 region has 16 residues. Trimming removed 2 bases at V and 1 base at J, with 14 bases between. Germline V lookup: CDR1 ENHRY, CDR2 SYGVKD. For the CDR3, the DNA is TGTGCCATCAGTGAGGCGGGGGCGGCCGAGAACACTGAAGCTTTCTTT. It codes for CAISEAGAAENTEAFF.

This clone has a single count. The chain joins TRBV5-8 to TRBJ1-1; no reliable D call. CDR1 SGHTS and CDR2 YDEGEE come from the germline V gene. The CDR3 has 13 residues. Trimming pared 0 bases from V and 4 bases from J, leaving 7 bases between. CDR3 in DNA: TGTGCCAGCAGCTTGGGGGGAGGCACTGAAGCTTTCTTT. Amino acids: CASSLGGGTEAFF.

The CDR3 DNA sequence: TGTGCCAGCAGCTTGGATATAGGACTGGAGGGGCTTAACTATGGCTACACCTTC. This codes for CASSLDIGLEGLNYGYTF. V and J are TRBV7-6 and TRBJ1-2, with D possibly matching TRBD1 (5 bases). The germline gives CDR1 SGHVS, CDR2 FNYEAQ. CDR3 size: 18 residues. Between the trimmed V and J ends, which lost 3 bases and 1 base, there was a span of 21 bases.

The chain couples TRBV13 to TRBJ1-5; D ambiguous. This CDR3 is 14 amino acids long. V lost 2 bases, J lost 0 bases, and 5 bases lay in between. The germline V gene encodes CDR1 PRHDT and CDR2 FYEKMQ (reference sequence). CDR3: CASSLTPSNQPQHF. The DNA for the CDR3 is TGTGCCAGCAGCTTAACTCCTAGCAATCAGCCCCAGCATTTT.

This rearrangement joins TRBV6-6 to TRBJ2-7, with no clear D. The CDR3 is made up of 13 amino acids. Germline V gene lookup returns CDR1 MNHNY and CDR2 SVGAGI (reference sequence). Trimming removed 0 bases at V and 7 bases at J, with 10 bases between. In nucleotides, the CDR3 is TGTGCCAGCAGTTACTCGGATATATGGGAGCAGTACTTC. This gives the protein CASSYSDIWEQYF.

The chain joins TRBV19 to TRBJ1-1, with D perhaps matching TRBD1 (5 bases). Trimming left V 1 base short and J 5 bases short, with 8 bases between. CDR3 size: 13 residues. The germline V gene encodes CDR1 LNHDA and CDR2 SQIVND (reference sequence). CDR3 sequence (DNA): TGTGCCAGTAGTATAGGGAAGGGGACTGAAGCTTTCTTT. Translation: CASSIGKGTEAFF.